This T cell receptor (beta chain) was sequenced during a study of blood T cell repertoires in COVID-19. About the study: COVID-19 samples from acute and convalescent phases originated in the United States, Italy and Spain. T cells, B-cell-depleted T cells, or PBMCs supplied cDNA or gDNA.

Authors' methods: Cell counts per sample came from amplifying reference gene primers. The method was immunoSEQ multiplex PCR; TCRdb's version includes in-frame clones alone and lacks a portion of them. That table is the source of V, J and clone size, and D and trimming were worked out from the DNA. In the table there are around 100,000 clones, roughly nine tenths of which are singletons. V dropped 7 bases and J dropped 6; count of bases not matched to a gene: 5. The CDR3 contains 13 residues. Seattle enrolled patients during active infection and tracked them longitudinally. This TCR came from a man in his fifties or sixties with COVID-19, enrolled during active disease. The sample taken for sequencing was peripheral blood. The rearrangement uses TRBV12-3 or TRBV12-4 and TRBJ1-5, with 8 bases fitting TRBD1. The CDR3 coding sequence is TGTGCCAGCACCGCAGGGGGCGGTCAGCCCCAGCATTTT. As protein: CASTAGGGQPQHF.